The rows below give T cell receptor beta chains drawn from one sample of a study of ipilimumab plus nivolumab after autologous stem cell transplantation. Sequencing was performed with immunoSEQ multiplex PCR; in TCRdb, only in-frame clones are kept and a portion is missing. This sample has 84,000 or so clones; 75% to 85% occur once, and the top ten carry approximately 2.2%. This sample comprised PBMCs, obtained in a trial of ipilimumab plus nivolumab as post-transplant consolidation. These receptors all stem from a male donor with diffuse large B-cell lymphoma. The CDR3 runs from the conserved cysteine through the conserved F or W. The size field is filled for only some rows; it gives once, few, many or a size class.

V: TRBV12-5
size: .
CDR3: CASGLDGQVYTF

V: TRBV2
size: .
CDR3: CASNGDDRETQYF

V: TRBV11-2
size: .
CDR3: CASTRERGEKLFF

V: TRBV6-5
size: .
CDR3: CASNEQGINTEAFF

V: TRBV7-9
size: once
CDR3: CASSLGSYGSTDTQYF

V: TRBV30
size: .
CDR3: CAWSVMRGYEQYF

V: TRBV7-9
size: .
CDR3: CASSLSTDTQYF

V: TRBV21-1
size: .
CDR3: CASSNSQGNYEQYF

V: TRBV7-6
size: .
CDR3: CASSALVGEQFF

V: TRBV6-5
size: .
CDR3: CASSYGTPKETQYF

V: TRBV5-1
size: .
CDR3: CASSLGAKKGDTQYF

V: TRBV5-1
size: .
CDR3: CASSSPGQASLGELFF

V: TRBV18
size: .
CDR3: CASSPDNQPQHF

V: TRBV4-1
size: few
CDR3: CASSQAGREPYGYTF

V: TRBV5-1
size: .
CDR3: CASSPDVASNTGELFF

V: TRBV4-3
size: few
CDR3: CASSRRRDTGELFF

V: TRBV5-8
size: .
CDR3: CASSLEGRGTADTQYF

V: TRBV11-2
size: .
CDR3: CASLQKPSTDTQYF

V: TRBV19
size: .
CDR3: CASSQDAGGNTEAFF

V: TRBV4-2
size: .
CDR3: CASSQELSQGTEAFF

V: TRBV14
size: few
CDR3: CASSQNSGTSPLHF

V: TRBV5-1
size: .
CDR3: CASSLLGTPRSYEQYF

V: TRBV18
size: .
CDR3: CASSPDGPNYGYTF

V: TRBV18
size: .
CDR3: CASSRTGGSGQPQHF

V: TRBV6-1
size: .
CDR3: CASSETGGNTIYF

V: TRBV5-5
size: few
CDR3: CASSPLRGGKDTEAFF

V: TRBV5-1
size: .
CDR3: CASSLVAGSSYEQYF

V: TRBV5-4
size: once
CDR3: CAGGTYGTDTQYF

V: TRBV6-1
size: .
CDR3: CASSETYKETQYF

V: TRBV21-1
size: once
CDR3: CASSRRDPLRSYEQYF

V: TRBV6-6
size: .
CDR3: CASSPRWGEGGYEQYF

V: TRBV6-1
size: .
CDR3: CASSEPPTGSSYNSPLHF

V: TRBV29-1
size: few
CDR3: CSVDRVGTEAFF

V: TRBV7-2
size: .
CDR3: CASSFSGLAGLDF

V: TRBV7-2
size: .
CDR3: CASSPLFPETQYF

V: TRBV6-5
size: .
CDR3: CASSYTGQGASEAFF

V: TRBV6-5
size: .
CDR3: CASGRQGSGYTF

V: TRBV5-5
size: .
CDR3: CASSPTGQAYSYEQYF

V: TRBV19
size: once
CDR3: CASSRVSQTNQPQHF

V: TRBV4-3
size: .
CDR3: CASSQEWVGGYETQYF